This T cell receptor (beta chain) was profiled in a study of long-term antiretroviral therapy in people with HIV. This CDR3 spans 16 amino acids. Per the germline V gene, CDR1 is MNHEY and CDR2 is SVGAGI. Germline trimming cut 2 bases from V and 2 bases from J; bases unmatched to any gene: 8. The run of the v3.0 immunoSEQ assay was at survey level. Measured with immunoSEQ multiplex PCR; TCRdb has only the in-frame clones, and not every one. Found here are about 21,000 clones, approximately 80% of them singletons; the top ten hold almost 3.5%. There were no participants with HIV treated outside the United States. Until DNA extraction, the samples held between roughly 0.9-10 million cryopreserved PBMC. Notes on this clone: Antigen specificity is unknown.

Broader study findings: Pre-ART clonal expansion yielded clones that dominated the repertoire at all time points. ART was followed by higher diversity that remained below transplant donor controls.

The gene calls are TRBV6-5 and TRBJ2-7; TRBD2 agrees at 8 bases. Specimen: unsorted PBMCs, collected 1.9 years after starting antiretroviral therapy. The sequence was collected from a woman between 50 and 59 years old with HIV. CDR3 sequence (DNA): TGTGCCAGCAGTTACAGGGCGGGGGGCCGGGCCTACGAGCAGTACTTC. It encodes CASSYRAGGRAYEQYF.